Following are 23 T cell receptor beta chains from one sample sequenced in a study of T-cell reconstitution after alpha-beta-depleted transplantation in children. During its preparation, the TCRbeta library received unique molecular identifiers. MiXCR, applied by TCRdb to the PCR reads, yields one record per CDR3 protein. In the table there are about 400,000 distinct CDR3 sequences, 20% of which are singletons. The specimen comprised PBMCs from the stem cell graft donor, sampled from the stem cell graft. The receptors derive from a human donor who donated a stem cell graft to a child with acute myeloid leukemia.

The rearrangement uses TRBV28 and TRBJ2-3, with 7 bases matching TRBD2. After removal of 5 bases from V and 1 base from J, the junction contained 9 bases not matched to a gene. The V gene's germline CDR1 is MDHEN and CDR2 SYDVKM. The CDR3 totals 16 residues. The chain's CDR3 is CASSIPSGGGTDTQYF. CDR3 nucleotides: TGTGCCAGCAGTATACCGTCGGGGGGAGGCACAGATACGCAGTATTTT.

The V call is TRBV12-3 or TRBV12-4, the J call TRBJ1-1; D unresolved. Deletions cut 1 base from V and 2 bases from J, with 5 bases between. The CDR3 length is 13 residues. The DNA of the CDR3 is TGTGCCAGCAGTTTAGAAAAAAACACTGAAGCTTTCTTT. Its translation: CASSLEKNTEAFF.

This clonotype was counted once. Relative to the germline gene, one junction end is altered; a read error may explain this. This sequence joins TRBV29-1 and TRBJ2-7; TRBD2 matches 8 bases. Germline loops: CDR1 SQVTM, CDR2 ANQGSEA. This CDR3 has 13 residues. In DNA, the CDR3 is TGCAGCGGCCAGCGGGAGAGCTCCTACGAGCAGTGCTTC. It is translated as CSGQRESSYEQCF.

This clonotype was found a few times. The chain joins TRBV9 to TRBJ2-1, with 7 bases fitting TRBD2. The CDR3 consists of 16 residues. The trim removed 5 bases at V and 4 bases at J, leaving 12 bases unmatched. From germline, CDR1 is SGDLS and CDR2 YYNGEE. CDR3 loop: CASSREPGLPYNEQFF. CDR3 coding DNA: TGTGCCAGCAGTCGAGAACCGGGACTACCTTACAATGAGCAGTTCTTC.

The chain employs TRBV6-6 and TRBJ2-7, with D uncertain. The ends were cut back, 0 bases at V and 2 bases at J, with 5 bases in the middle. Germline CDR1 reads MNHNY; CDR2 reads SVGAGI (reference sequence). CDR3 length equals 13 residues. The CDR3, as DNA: TGTGCCAGCAGTTACTCGGGGACCTACGAGCAGTACTTC. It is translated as CASSYSGTYEQYF.

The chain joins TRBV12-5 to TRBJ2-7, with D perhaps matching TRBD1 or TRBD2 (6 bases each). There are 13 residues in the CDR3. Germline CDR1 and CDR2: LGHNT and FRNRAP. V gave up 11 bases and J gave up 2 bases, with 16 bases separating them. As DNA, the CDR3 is TGTGCTGGGGGGCCTGGGTGCACCTACGAGCAGTACTTC. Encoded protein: CAGGPGCTYEQYF.

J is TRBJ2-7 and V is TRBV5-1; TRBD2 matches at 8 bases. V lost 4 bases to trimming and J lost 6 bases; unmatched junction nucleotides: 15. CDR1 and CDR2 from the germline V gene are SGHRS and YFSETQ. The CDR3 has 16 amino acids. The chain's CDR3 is CASSPRPGAGVFEQYF. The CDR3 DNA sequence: TGCGCCAGCAGCCCTCGACCCGGAGCGGGAGTCTTCGAGCAGTACTTC.

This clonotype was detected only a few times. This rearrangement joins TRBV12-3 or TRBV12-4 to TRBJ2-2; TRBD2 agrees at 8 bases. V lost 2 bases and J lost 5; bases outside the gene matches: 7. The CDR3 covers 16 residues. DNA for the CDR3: TGTGCCAGCAGTTTAAGGGCGGGAGGATGGACCGGGGAGCTGTTTTTT. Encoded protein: CASSLRAGGWTGELFF.

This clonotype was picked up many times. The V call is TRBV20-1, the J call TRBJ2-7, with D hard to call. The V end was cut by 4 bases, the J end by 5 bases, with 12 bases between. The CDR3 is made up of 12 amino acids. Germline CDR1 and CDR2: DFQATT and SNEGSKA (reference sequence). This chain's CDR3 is CSAKGLVHEQYF. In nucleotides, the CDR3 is TGCAGTGCTAAGGGCCTAGTACACGAGCAGTACTTC.

The DNA of the CDR3 is TGCAGCGTAAAATCGGCGGGGGGAAGGAACACTGAAGCTTTCTTT. Protein product: CSVKSAGGRNTEAFF. V is TRBV29-1 and J is TRBJ1-1; possibly TRBD1 for D (5 bases). CDR3 length equals 15 residues. Germline lookup yields CDR1 SQVTM and CDR2 ANQGSEA. Trimming pared 6 bases from V and 1 base from J, leaving 18 bases between.

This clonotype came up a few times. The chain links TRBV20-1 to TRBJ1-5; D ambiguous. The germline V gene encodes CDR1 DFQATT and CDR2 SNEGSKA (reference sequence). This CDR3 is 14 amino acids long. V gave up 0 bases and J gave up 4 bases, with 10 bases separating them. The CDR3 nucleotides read TGCAGTGCTAGAGATGGGTCCACTAATCAGCCCCAGCATTTT. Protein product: CSARDGSTNQPQHF.

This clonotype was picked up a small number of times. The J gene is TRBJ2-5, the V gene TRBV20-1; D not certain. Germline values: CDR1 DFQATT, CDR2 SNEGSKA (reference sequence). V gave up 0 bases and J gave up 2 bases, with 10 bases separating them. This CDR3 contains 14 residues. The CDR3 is CSARDGKNQETQYF. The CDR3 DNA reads TGCAGTGCTAGAGATGGCAAAAATCAAGAGACCCAGTACTTC.

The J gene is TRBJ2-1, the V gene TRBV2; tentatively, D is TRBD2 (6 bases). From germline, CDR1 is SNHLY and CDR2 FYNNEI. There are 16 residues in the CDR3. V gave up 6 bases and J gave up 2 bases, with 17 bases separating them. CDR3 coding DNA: TGTGCCAGCAGGAAGGGGACTGTGGGGCCCTACAATGAGCAGTTCTTC. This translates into CASRKGTVGPYNEQFF.

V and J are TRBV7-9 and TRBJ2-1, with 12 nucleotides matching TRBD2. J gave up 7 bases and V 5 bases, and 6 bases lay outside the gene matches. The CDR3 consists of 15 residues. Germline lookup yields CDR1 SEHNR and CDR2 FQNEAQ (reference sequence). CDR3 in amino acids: CASSMLAGGPNEQFF. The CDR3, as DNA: TGTGCCAGCAGCATGCTAGCGGGAGGGCCAAATGAGCAGTTCTTC.

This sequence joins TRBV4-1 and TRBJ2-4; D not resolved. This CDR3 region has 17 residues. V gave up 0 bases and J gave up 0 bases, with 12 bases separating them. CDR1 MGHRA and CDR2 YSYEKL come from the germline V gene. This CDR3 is CASSQESSNLAKNIQYF. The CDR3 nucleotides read TGCGCCAGCAGCCAAGAATCATCCAACCTAGCCAAAAACATTCAGTACTTC.

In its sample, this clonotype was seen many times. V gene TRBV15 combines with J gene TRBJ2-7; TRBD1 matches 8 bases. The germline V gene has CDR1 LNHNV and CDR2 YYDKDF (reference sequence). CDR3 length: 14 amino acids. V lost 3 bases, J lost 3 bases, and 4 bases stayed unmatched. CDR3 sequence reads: CATSRAGQGYEQYF. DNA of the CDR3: TGTGCCACCAGCAGGGCCGGACAGGGCTACGAGCAGTACTTC.

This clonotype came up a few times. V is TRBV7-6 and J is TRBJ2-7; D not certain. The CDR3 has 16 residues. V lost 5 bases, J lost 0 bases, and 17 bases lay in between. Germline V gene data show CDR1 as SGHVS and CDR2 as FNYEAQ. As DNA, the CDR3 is TGTGCCAGCAGCCCCAAGGTCGCGGAGAGCTCCTACGAGCAGTACTTC. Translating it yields CASSPKVAESSYEQYF.

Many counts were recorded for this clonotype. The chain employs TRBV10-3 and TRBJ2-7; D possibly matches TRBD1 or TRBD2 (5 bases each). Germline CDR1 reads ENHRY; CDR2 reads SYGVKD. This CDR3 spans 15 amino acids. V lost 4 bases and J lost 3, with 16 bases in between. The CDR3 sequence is CAISGSDGAVYEQYF. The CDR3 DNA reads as TGTGCCATCAGTGGTAGCGACGGGGCAGTCTACGAGCAGTACTTC.

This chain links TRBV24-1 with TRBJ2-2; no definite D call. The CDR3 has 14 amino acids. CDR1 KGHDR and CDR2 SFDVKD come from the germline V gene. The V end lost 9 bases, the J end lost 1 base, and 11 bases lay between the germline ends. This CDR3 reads CATEYPGNTGELFF. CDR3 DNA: TGTGCCACCGAGTATCCGGGGAACACCGGGGAGCTGTTTTTT.

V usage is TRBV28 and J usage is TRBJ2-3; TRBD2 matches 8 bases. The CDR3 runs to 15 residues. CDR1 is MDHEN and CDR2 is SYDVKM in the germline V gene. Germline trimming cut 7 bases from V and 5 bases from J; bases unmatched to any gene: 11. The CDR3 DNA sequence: TGTGCCAGCAAGTCGACGGGAGGGCCGATAGATACGCAGTATTTT. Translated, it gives CASKSTGGPIDTQYF.

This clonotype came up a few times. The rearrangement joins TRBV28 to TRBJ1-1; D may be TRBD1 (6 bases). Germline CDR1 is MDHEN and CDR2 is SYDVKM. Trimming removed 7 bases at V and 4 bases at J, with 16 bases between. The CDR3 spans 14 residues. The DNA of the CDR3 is TGTGCCAGCAATGTCGGGGGGCTCGCCACTGAAGCTTTCTTT. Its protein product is CASNVGGLATEAFF.

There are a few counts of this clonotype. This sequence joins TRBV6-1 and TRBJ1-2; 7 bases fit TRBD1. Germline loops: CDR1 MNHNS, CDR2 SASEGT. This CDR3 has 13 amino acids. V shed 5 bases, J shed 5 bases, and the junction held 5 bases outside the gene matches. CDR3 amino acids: CASSLTGVYGYTF. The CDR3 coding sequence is TGTGCCAGCAGTCTTACAGGGGTGTATGGCTACACCTTC.

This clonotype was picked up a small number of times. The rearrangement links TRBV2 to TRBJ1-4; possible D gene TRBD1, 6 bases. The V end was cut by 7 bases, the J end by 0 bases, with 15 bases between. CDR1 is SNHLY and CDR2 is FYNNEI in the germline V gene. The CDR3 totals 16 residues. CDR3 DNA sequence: TGTGCCAGCAACGCCGGGGGCCTCGCAACTAATGAAAAACTGTTTTTT. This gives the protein CASNAGGLATNEKLFF.